This T cell receptor beta chain was recovered during a study of T cells in pancreatic ductal adenocarcinoma. On this clone itself: Its antigen remains unknown.

Regarding the study as a whole: Results skew toward the minority of patients with early-stage disease.

No neoadjuvant therapy was given to the selected pancreatic ductal adenocarcinoma patients before their surgery. The trim removed 8 bases at V and 11 bases at J, leaving 9 bases unmatched. Germline V gene data show CDR1 as LNHDA and CDR2 as SQIVND (reference sequence). There are 13 residues in the CDR3. Clones were read by immunoSEQ multiplex PCR, and TCRdb kept only the in-frame ones, dropping some. The table has 30,000 or so clones, roughly 92% seen once. The chain employs TRBV19 and TRBJ1-5, with 10 bases fitting TRBD1. The sequencing input was PBMCs. The clonotype comes from a human donor with pancreatic ductal adenocarcinoma. CDR3 DNA sequence: TGTGCCAGTGCGGACAGGGGGTTAGGGGCCCAGCATTTT. It encodes CASADRGLGAQHF.